These T cell receptor beta chains were read from a single sample in a study of T-cell memory formation after mild COVID-19. MiXCR, run by TCRdb on the 5' RACE reads, gives a single entry per CDR3 protein. The sample lists 120,000 to 150,000 distinct CDR3 sequences, about 6.1% seen once, with 2% to 2.5% in the top ten. Sequencing was done on a sample of PBMCs or a T cell subset sorted from them (not recorded which). Every receptor here comes from an adult woman who had mild COVID-19 (a few samples of this study predate the infection). Cell type and time point are not known. The CDR3 runs from the conserved cysteine through the conserved F or W. A D gene is named only where the DNA matches it firmly. A clone size is listed for some rows: how often the clone was seen (once, few, many), or a class if it is expanded.

TRBJ2-3 TRBV10-3 - TRBD2 TGTGCCATCAGGAGCGGGAGTTGGTCCCTCACAGATACGCAGTATTTT CAIRSGSWSLTDTQYF
TRBJ2-5 TRBV7-2 - - TGTGCCAGCAGCCAGGCTGAGACCCAGTACTTC CASSQAETQYF
TRBJ2-3 TRBV7-2 many - TGTGCCAGCAGCTTAGAGGGCAGAGCGCAGTATTTT CASSLEGRAQYF
TRBJ2-1 TRBV25-1 - TRBD2 TGTGCCAGCAGTGGGCCGGGGGGAGTAAGTGAGCAGTTCTTC CASSGPGGVSEQFF
TRBJ1-5 TRBV30 many - TGTGCCTGGAGTGTATGGAGGAGTTTACGGCCCCAGCATTTT CAWSVWRSLRPQHF
TRBJ2-2 TRBV12-3/TRBV12-4 few TRBD2 TGTGCCAGCATTGATAGCGGGGTGAACACCGGGGAGCTGTTTTTT CASIDSGVNTGELFF
TRBJ2-5 TRBV7-9 few - TGTGCCAGCAGTCCCGGGATAGCGATAGAGACCCAGTACTTC CASSPGIAIETQYF
TRBJ2-3 TRBV20-1 - TRBD2 TGCAGTGCTAGCGAGCGGGAGGCCGGGGCGGATACGCAGTATTTT CSASEREAGADTQYF
TRBJ1-2 TRBV27 - - TGTGCCAGCAGTCGCTCTCCGGACTATGGCTACACCTTC CASSRSPDYGYTF
TRBJ2-3 TRBV4-1 many TRBD2 TGCGCCAGCAGCCTTAAGGTCTCCGGACAACAACCGGGACTAGCGGCCACAGATACGCAGTATTTT CASSLKVSGQQPGLAATDTQYF
TRBJ2-7 TRBV10-3 - TRBD1 TGTGCCATCAGTGCCGGGACAGGGGCATCCTACGAGCAGTACTTC CAISAGTGASYEQYF
TRBJ2-7 TRBV7-3 - TRBD1 TGTGCCAGCACCACCGGACAGGTACCTTCTTACGAGCAGTACTTC CASTTGQVPSYEQYF
TRBJ1-6 TRBV20-1 - TRBD1 TGCAGTGCTAGTATAGGGGGCAGTAATTCACCCCTCCACTTT CSASIGGSNSPLHF
TRBJ2-3 TRBV5-1 - TRBD2 TGCGCCAGCAGCCGTAGCGGGGGGGCCCCAGATACGCAGTATTTT CASSRSGGAPDTQYF
TRBJ2-7 TRBV6-5 few - TGTGCCAGCAGACGAGGGGTGGCGCGGGACTACGAGCAGTACTTC CASRRGVARDYEQYF
TRBJ1-4 TRBV18 few - TGTGCCAGCTCACCTGTGGACAGTAATGAAAAACTGTTTTTT CASSPVDSNEKLFF
TRBJ1-2 TRBV4-1 many - TGCGCCAGCAGCCAAGGGACCTATGGCTACACCTTC CASSQGTYGYTF
TRBJ2-1 TRBV2 many - TGTGCCAGCAGTGACATTCTAGCTTCCTCCTACAATGAGCAGTTCTTC CASSDILASSYNEQFF
TRBJ1-5 TRBV6-6 few - TGTGCCAGCACCTCTTCCGACGGACACAATCAGCCCCAGCATTTT CASTSSDGHNQPQHF
TRBJ2-1 TRBV12-3/TRBV12-4 - - TGTGCCAGCAGTTTGGACAAGTCCTACAATGAGCAGTTCTTC CASSLDKSYNEQFF
TRBJ1-1 TRBV3-1 many - TGTGCCAGCAGCCAAGAACTGGGGGGCGAAGCTTTCTTT CASSQELGGEAFF
TRBJ2-4 TRBV10-3 few - TGTGCCATCAGTGGGACAAACCTAGCCAAAAACATTCAGTACTTC CAISGTNLAKNIQYF
TRBJ2-7 TRBV7-2 few - TGTGCCAGCAGCTTAGGTTGGGGCTTCGGCAGGGGGGGCTCCTACGAGCAGTACTTC CASSLGWGFGRGGSYEQYF
TRBJ2-1 TRBV2 - - TGTGCCACCAAGGGGGGGCCCGACTCCTACAATGAGCAGTTCTTC CATKGGPDSYNEQFF
TRBJ1-1 TRBV2 - - TGTGCCAGCAGTGTTTTGGCCACTAGAGCCCCTGAAGCTTTCTTT CASSVLATRAPEAFF
TRBJ2-4 TRBV5-1 - TRBD1 TGCGCCAGCAGCTCGGGACAGGGAAACATTCAGTACTTC CASSSGQGNIQYF
TRBJ2-1 TRBV6-5 few TRBD2 TGTGCCAGCAGTCGTGGACCGGGAGGCTCCTACAATGAGCAGTTCTTC CASSRGPGGSYNEQFF
TRBJ2-1 TRBV9 few - TGTGCCAGCAGCGTAGCAGGGGCAGGGATCAATGAGCAGTTCTTC CASSVAGAGINEQFF
TRBJ2-1 TRBV3-1 many - TGTGCCAGCAGCCAAGATACGGGACCGCCCTATGAGCAGTTCTTC CASSQDTGPPYEQFF
TRBJ1-4 TRBV12-3/TRBV12-4 few - TGTGCCAGCAGTTCGGGTGGAGGGAGTAATGAAAAACTGTTTTTT CASSSGGGSNEKLFF
TRBJ2-5 TRBV5-1 many - TGCGCCAGCAGCGTCGGGACCACCCTCGGAGAGACCCAGTACTTC CASSVGTTLGETQYF
TRBJ2-7 TRBV5-1 - - TGCGCCAGCAGCCATACGGACACCTACGAGCAGTACTTC CASSHTDTYEQYF
TRBJ1-5 TRBV11-2 many TRBD1 TGTGCCAGCAGCCCCCGGACAGGGATCTTCAATCAGCCCCAGCATTTT CASSPRTGIFNQPQHF
TRBJ2-5 TRBV5-5 - TRBD1 TGTGCCAGCACCCCAACACAGGGGTGGGTTGAGACCCAGTACTTC CASTPTQGWVETQYF
TRBJ2-3 TRBV12-3/TRBV12-4 few TRBD2 TGTGCCAGCAGTTTTGGGGGATATAGCGGGGATACGCAGTATTTT CASSFGGYSGDTQYF
TRBJ2-3 TRBV29-1 - TRBD2 TGCAGCGTTGTCCTAACAACTCTAGCGGGGTTCTTTCAACCTAGCACAGATACGCAGTATTTT CSVVLTTLAGFFQPSTDTQYF
TRBJ2-3 TRBV11-2 many - TGTGCCAGCAGCCCAGGGGGGTCGGGGGGCTACACAGATACGCAGTATTTT CASSPGGSGGYTDTQYF
TRBJ2-7 TRBV5-1 few - TGCGCCAGCAGCTTGGCCCGAACTCTCCCCTACGAGCAGTACTTC CASSLARTLPYEQYF
TRBJ2-7 TRBV11-1 few - TGTGCCAGCAGCTTATCGGCAGCAGCCTACGAGCAGTACTTC CASSLSAAAYEQYF
TRBJ2-1 TRBV5-5 many TRBD2 TGTGCCAGCAGCTCGACCGGGACTAGCGGGAGAGAGCAGTTCTTC CASSSTGTSGREQFF
TRBJ2-7 TRBV6-5 many TRBD2 TGTGCCAGCAGAAGAGCTAGCGGGGGTTCCTACGAGCAGTACTTC CASRRASGGSYEQYF
TRBJ1-1 TRBV20-1 - - TGCAGTGCTAGGAGGCAGGCGAACACTGAAGCTTTCTTT CSARRQANTEAFF
TRBJ2-1 TRBV6-5 - - TGTGCCAGCAGTTACGGGTACAATGAGCAGTTCTTC CASSYGYNEQFF
TRBJ1-2 TRBV12-3/TRBV12-4 few - TGTGCCAGCAGTTTAAGACAGAACTATGGCTACACCTTC CASSLRQNYGYTF
TRBJ2-5 TRBV20-1 many - TGCAGTGCTAGGATTCCTAGTACCGAGACCCAGTACTTC CSARIPSTETQYF
TRBJ2-1 TRBV10-3 - - TGTGCCATATGGGTGGGGGGGCCCTACAATGAGCAGTTCTTC CAIWVGGPYNEQFF
TRBJ2-5 TRBV12-3/TRBV12-4 few - TGTGCCAGCAGTTTCCGTCACGGTGGAGAGACCCAGTACTTC CASSFRHGGETQYF
TRBJ1-1 TRBV4-2 many TRBD1 TGTGCCAGCAGCGACCGGACAGGGGGCTTAACTGAAGCTTTCTTT CASSDRTGGLTEAFF
TRBJ2-7 TRBV6-6 few TRBD2 TGTGCCAGCAGTGTAGCCGGGACTAGCGGGAGAAGTTACTTC CASSVAGTSGRSYF
TRBJ2-3 TRBV6-2/TRBV6-3 - - TGTGCCAGCAGTTACTCCCGAGGGGGGGTCAACACAGATACGCAGTATTTT CASSYSRGGVNTDTQYF
TRBJ2-1 TRBV24-1 - TRBD2 TGTGCCACCAGTGAGGGGACTAGCGGGATTGAGGAGCAGTTCTTC CATSEGTSGIEEQFF
TRBJ1-2 TRBV12-3/TRBV12-4 few - TGTGCCAGCTCCAGACAGGACTATGGCTACACCTTC CASSRQDYGYTF
TRBJ2-2 TRBV14 many - TGTGCCAGCAGCCAAGGTCCCGGGGAGCTGTTTTTT CASSQGPGELFF
TRBJ2-5 TRBV6-5 few TRBD1 TGTGCCAGCAGTTACTCCGGACAGGGCCCCCCAGAGACCCAGTACTTC CASSYSGQGPPETQYF
TRBJ2-5 TRBV5-1 many - TGCGCCAGCAGCCAAACAGGTCGGCAAGAGACCCAGTACTTC CASSQTGRQETQYF